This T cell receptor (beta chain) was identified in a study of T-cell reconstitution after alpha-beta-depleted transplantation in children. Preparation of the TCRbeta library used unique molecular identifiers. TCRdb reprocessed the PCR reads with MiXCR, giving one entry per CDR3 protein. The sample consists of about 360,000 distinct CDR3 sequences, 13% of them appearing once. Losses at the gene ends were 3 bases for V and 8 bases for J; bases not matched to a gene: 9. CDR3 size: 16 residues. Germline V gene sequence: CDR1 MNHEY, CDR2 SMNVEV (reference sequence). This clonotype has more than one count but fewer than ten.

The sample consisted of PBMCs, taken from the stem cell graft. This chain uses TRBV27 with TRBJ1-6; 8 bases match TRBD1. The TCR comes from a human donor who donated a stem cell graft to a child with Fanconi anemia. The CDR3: CASSFKGTGVHSPLHF. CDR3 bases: TGTGCCAGCAGTTTCAAAGGGACAGGAGTTCATTCACCCCTCCACTTT.